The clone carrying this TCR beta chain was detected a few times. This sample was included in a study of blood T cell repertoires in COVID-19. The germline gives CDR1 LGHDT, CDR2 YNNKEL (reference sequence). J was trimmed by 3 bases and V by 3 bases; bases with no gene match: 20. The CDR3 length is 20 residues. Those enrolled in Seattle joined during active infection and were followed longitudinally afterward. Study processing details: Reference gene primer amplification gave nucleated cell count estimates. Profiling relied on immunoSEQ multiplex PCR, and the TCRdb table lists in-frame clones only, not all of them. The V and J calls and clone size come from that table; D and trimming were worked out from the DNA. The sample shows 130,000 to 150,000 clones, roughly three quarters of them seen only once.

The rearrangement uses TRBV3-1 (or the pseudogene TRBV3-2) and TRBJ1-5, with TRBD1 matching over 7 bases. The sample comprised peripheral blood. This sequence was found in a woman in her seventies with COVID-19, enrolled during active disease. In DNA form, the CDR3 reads TGTGCCAGCAGCCAGAGGAGGGGCAGGGGGGCCGTAGGGGCCAATCAGCCCCAGCATTTT. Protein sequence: CASSQRRGRGAVGANQPQHF.